The 11 T cell receptor beta chains presented below share a single source sample, sequenced in a study of CXCR3-negative and CXCR3-positive naive CD8 T cells. The libraries of TRB cDNA were prepared using 5' RACE with UMI labels. Using the 5' RACE reads, TCRdb records one entry per CDR3 protein without DNA. Here the sample table reports approximately 100,000 distinct CDR3 sequences. The specimen sequenced was naive CXCR3- CD8+ T cells from blood. Indicated subset: CD45RO-CCR7+CD27+CD95- naive CD8+ T cells lacking CXCR3 (TNR3-). Every receptor here comes from a human donor in good health. Some clones in this sample may be carry-over from other donors' samples.

The V gene is TRBV28, the J gene TRBJ1-5. Germline values: CDR1 MDHEN, CDR2 SYDVKM. The length of the CDR3 is 14 residues. This CDR3 is CASTLTGDNQPQHF.

The V call is TRBV28, the J call TRBJ2-7. This CDR3 has 16 amino acids. The germline gives CDR1 MDHEN, CDR2 SYDVKM. The CDR3: CASSLFGGESSYEQYF.

The genes are TRBV21-1 and TRBJ1-5. TRBV21-1 is an annotated pseudogene. There are 17 residues in the CDR3. CDR3 loop: CASSSIRGGRSNQPQHF.

J is TRBJ2-7 and V is TRBV4-1; TCRdb reports TRBD2, a call that lacks DNA to check it against. Germline assignment: CDR1 MGHRA and CDR2 YSYEKL. The CDR3 covers 18 residues. The CDR3 here is CASSQVGLAGGPYYEQYF.

The rearrangement links TRBV19 to TRBJ1-1. Germline-derived CDR1 and CDR2 are LNHDA and SQIVND (reference sequence). This CDR3 has 14 residues. The CDR3 reads CASSNLEGNTEAFF.

The CDR3 protein is CASSGQAYSYEQYF. The V and J genes are TRBV2 and TRBJ2-7. This CDR3 is 14 amino acids long. Germline CDR1 SNHLY, CDR2 FYNNEI.

The CDR3 spells CSVEEWERSNYGYTF. The rearrangement uses TRBV29-1 and TRBJ1-2. This CDR3 contains 15 residues. In germline, CDR1 is SQVTM, CDR2 ANQGSEA.

The chain couples TRBV29-1 to TRBJ1-1; the D call from TCRdb, TRBD1, cannot be confirmed without DNA. Looked up from germline, CDR1 is SQVTM and CDR2 is ANQGSEA. This CDR3 contains 13 residues. CDR3 amino acids: CSVVLQGNTEAFF.

CDR3 sequence: CASSVTATQYF. The V gene is TRBV25-1, the J gene TRBJ2-5. Germline CDR1 and CDR2: MGHDK and SYGVNS. The CDR3 is 11 amino acids.

The V call is TRBV7-7, the J call TRBJ2-1; TCRdb's D call, TRBD2, is unchecked because there is no DNA. The CDR3 is 15 amino acids. In germline, CDR1 is SSHAT, CDR2 FNYEAQ (reference sequence). This CDR3 reads CASSFGSGGLGEQFF.

The chain uses TRBV7-9 and TRBJ2-2; TCRdb reports TRBD2, a call that lacks DNA to check it against. Germline loops: CDR1 SEHNR, CDR2 FQNEAQ (reference sequence). This CDR3 comprises 16 residues. Here the CDR3 reads CASSGGLAGSTGELFF.